A selection of T cell receptor beta chains follows, all from one sample in a study of early T cells in non-severe SARS-CoV-2 infection. TCRdb re-derived calls from the 5' RACE reads in MiXCR, one entry per CDR3 protein. Found here are some 49,000 distinct CDR3 sequences, around 8% of them singletons; the top ten hold about 4%. Sequenced material: whole blood. The receptors shown here come from an adult who was a healthcare worker with PCR-confirmed SARS-CoV-2 infection or an uninfected control (not recorded which). Both conserved end residues are part of each CDR3. D genes are given only for firm matches. Size tells how often a clone was seen (once, few, many) or the class of an expanded clone, and some rows leave it out.

cdr3_nt: TGTGCCAGCAGTTACACAGGGGGCCAGGGTACGCAGTATTTT; cdr3_aa: CASSYTGGQGTQYF; j_call: TRBJ2-3; clone_size: .; d_call: TRBD1; v_call: TRBV6-5
cdr3_nt: TGTGCCAGCAGTTGGGACGGAACTGACAATGAGCAGTTCTTC; cdr3_aa: CASSWDGTDNEQFF; j_call: TRBJ2-1; clone_size: few; d_call: .; v_call: TRBV28
cdr3_nt: TGTGCCAGCAGCTTAGAAGCTACACCTACTGGAAACACCATATATTTT; cdr3_aa: CASSLEATPTGNTIYF; j_call: TRBJ1-3; clone_size: many; d_call: .; v_call: TRBV7-6
cdr3_nt: TGCAGTGCTAGAAGGGGCAATGAGCAGTTCTTC; cdr3_aa: CSARRGNEQFF; j_call: TRBJ2-1; clone_size: few; d_call: .; v_call: TRBV20-1
cdr3_nt: TGCAGTGCTAGGGGCAGGGATGAATACTACGAGCAGTACTTC; cdr3_aa: CSARGRDEYYEQYF; j_call: TRBJ2-7; clone_size: .; d_call: .; v_call: TRBV20-1
cdr3_nt: TGCGCCAGCAGCTCCGGGACGGACACAGATACGCAGTATTTT; cdr3_aa: CASSSGTDTDTQYF; j_call: TRBJ2-3; clone_size: few; d_call: .; v_call: TRBV5-1
cdr3_nt: TGTGCCAGCAGCTCCCGCGGGGGGCCCCAGCATTTT; cdr3_aa: CASSSRGGPQHF; j_call: TRBJ1-5; clone_size: few; d_call: .; v_call: TRBV7-2
cdr3_nt: TGCGCCAGCAGCTTGGGGGCAGGAGGGAATGGCTACAATGAGCAGTTCTTC; cdr3_aa: CASSLGAGGNGYNEQFF; j_call: TRBJ2-1; clone_size: few; d_call: .; v_call: TRBV5-1
cdr3_nt: TGCAGTGCAGAACGTCTTGGTGACTACCTTGATACGCAGTATTTT; cdr3_aa: CSAERLGDYLDTQYF; j_call: TRBJ2-3; clone_size: many; d_call: .; v_call: TRBV20-1
cdr3_nt: TGTGCCAGCAGCTTAGGGGGTCCCGACACAGATACGCAGTATTTT; cdr3_aa: CASSLGGPDTDTQYF; j_call: TRBJ2-3; clone_size: few; d_call: .; v_call: TRBV4-2
cdr3_nt: TGTGCCATCAGTGCAGCGGGACGCCACAATGAGCAGTTCTTC; cdr3_aa: CAISAAGRHNEQFF; j_call: TRBJ2-1; clone_size: few; d_call: TRBD2; v_call: TRBV10-3
cdr3_nt: TGTGCCAGCAGCAACCCTAGCGGGATTGGCACCGGGGAGCTGTTTTTT; cdr3_aa: CASSNPSGIGTGELFF; j_call: TRBJ2-2; clone_size: few; d_call: TRBD2; v_call: TRBV7-9
cdr3_nt: TGCAGTGCAACCGACGGGATGACAGGCAGTACCTACGAGCAGTACTTC; cdr3_aa: CSATDGMTGSTYEQYF; j_call: TRBJ2-7; clone_size: few; d_call: .; v_call: TRBV20-1
cdr3_nt: TGTGCCTGGAGTGTCGCGGGGCTTCCTGAAGCTTTCTTT; cdr3_aa: CAWSVAGLPEAFF; j_call: TRBJ1-1; clone_size: .; d_call: .; v_call: TRBV30
cdr3_nt: TGCAGCGTTGGATTGGAGGGCCGGGAAACCGCATACTACAATGAGCAGTTCTTC; cdr3_aa: CSVGLEGRETAYYNEQFF; j_call: TRBJ2-1; clone_size: many; d_call: .; v_call: TRBV29-1
cdr3_nt: TGTGCCAGCAGCTTAGCGACAGTACCCACCTACGAGCAGTACTTC; cdr3_aa: CASSLATVPTYEQYF; j_call: TRBJ2-7; clone_size: many; d_call: .; v_call: TRBV7-9
cdr3_nt: TGCAGTGCTAGAGCGCGACTAGCGGAAGAGACCCAGTACTTC; cdr3_aa: CSARARLAEETQYF; j_call: TRBJ2-5; clone_size: many; d_call: TRBD2; v_call: TRBV20-1
cdr3_nt: TGTGCCAGCATCAGGGACAGTGAGGACTATGGCTACACCTTC; cdr3_aa: CASIRDSEDYGYTF; j_call: TRBJ1-2; clone_size: .; d_call: TRBD1; v_call: TRBV6-6
cdr3_nt: TGCGCCAGCAGCCAAAAGCCGGACAGCGAGTATAATTCACCCCTCCACTTT; cdr3_aa: CASSQKPDSEYNSPLHF; j_call: TRBJ1-6; clone_size: few; d_call: .; v_call: TRBV4-1
cdr3_nt: TGCAGTGCTAGAGATCGGGAGCGGCAGGCCTACGAGCAGTACTTC; cdr3_aa: CSARDRERQAYEQYF; j_call: TRBJ2-7; clone_size: many; d_call: .; v_call: TRBV20-1
cdr3_nt: TGTGCCATCAGTGACCTCGAGGGGATGGCGGGAGGGGATACGCAGTATTTT; cdr3_aa: CAISDLEGMAGGDTQYF; j_call: TRBJ2-3; clone_size: .; d_call: TRBD2; v_call: TRBV10-3
cdr3_nt: TGTGCCAGCAGCCCCCAGACAGGCCCCAATGAGCAGTTCTTC; cdr3_aa: CASSPQTGPNEQFF; j_call: TRBJ2-1; clone_size: .; d_call: .; v_call: TRBV7-2
cdr3_nt: TGTGCCAGCAGCTCAGGGTTCGGCCCCGGGGAGCTGTTTTTT; cdr3_aa: CASSSGFGPGELFF; j_call: TRBJ2-2; clone_size: few; d_call: .; v_call: TRBV12-3/TRBV12-4
cdr3_nt: TGTGCCAGCAGCCAAGGTGGAACTACGCAGTATTTT; cdr3_aa: CASSQGGTTQYF; j_call: TRBJ2-3; clone_size: many; d_call: .; v_call: TRBV7-8
cdr3_nt: TGTGCCAGCAGCTACCGGGATAATGAGCAGTTCTTC; cdr3_aa: CASSYRDNEQFF; j_call: TRBJ2-1; clone_size: few; d_call: .; v_call: TRBV11-2
cdr3_nt: TGTGCCAGCAGCCGCGGTAAATCCTACGAGCAGTACTTC; cdr3_aa: CASSRGKSYEQYF; j_call: TRBJ2-7; clone_size: many; d_call: .; v_call: TRBV12-3/TRBV12-4
cdr3_nt: TGTGCCAGCAGCCCGATGCTAGCGGGGGGGGGTTACGAGCAGTACTTC; cdr3_aa: CASSPMLAGGGYEQYF; j_call: TRBJ2-7; clone_size: few; d_call: TRBD2; v_call: TRBV4-2
cdr3_nt: TGTGCCAGCTCACCACTCGGCAGGGGGGTCGCCTACGAGCAGTACTTC; cdr3_aa: CASSPLGRGVAYEQYF; j_call: TRBJ2-7; clone_size: few; d_call: .; v_call: TRBV18